This T cell receptor delta chain was recovered during a study of gamma delta lymphoproliferative disorders and STAT genes (dated by TCRdb to the late 2010s). In terms of the full investigation: The LymphoTrack Dx TCRG Assay was used to build gamma-chain libraries from a minimum of 50 ng of genomic DNA. Because no corresponding Invivoscribe delta assay was available, delta-chain libraries were prepared according to the EuroClonality-NGS working group standard operating procedure. The study profiled TCR gamma and delta CDR3 repertoires by deep sequencing in Tgammadelta lymphoproliferative disease patients and healthy controls, within a larger immunophenotypic and STAT-mutation study. A couple of gamma-chain samples and all delta-chain samples were sequenced twice to confirm results.

Both library preparation methods relied on multiplex PCR with primers aimed at conserved V and J regions of the TCR genes. The amplicons were purified, pooled and then sequenced on an Illumina MiSeq platform. The authors processed their data as follows. V(D)J alignment, clonotype assembly and translation were done with MiXCR, while functionality assessment and CDR3 repertoire analyses were done with VDJtools. The IMGT definition of CDR3 was applied, and only productive sequences using functional genes were analyzed, with ORF genes and pseudogenes left out. A custom Python script searched for identical amino acid CDR3s of major clonotypes (frequency >=5%) across all patients and controls. Clonotype frequencies in patients versus controls were compared with a one-sided non-parametric Wilcoxon test. TCRdb called clones afresh from the public reads with CATT; identical DNA rows were later merged. What appears here as the V and J calls and clone size reflects TCRdb's work, not the paper's. The table for this sample lists over a thousand delta-chain clones; 1.9% of them were counted only once. In total, the top ten clones hold roughly 58% of the sample.

V is trimmed back by 3 bases and J by 11 bases, and the junction contains 20 bases that no gene match accounts for. The CDR3 goes from the cysteine to the phenylalanine over 17 residues. Only the CDR3 DNA is retained, 51 bases long and in frame from the first base. Via the germline V gene, CDR1 is TSWWSYY and CDR2 QGS. This clone was observed a handful of times. Its binding antigen is unknown. With only one base between it and a far larger clone, this is likely a read error. Other DNA sequences in this specimen translate into the identical CDR3. Findings and caveats that apply to the study as a whole: The authors pointed out that NGS specificity may be lower at low frequencies, so whether leukemic clones are public or private needs to be confirmed. T cells in controls likely covered a range of maturation stages, whereas leukemic cells were skewed toward terminal effectors, which could potentially limit comparisons between patients and controls. Almost every major gamma and delta clonotype in patients was public, meaning shared with at least one healthy donor, and only two gamma clonotypes were private to disease. When whole repertoires were clustered, patient gamma repertoires were grouped separately from healthy controls, whereas no separation between groups was observed for delta repertoires.

Genomic DNA from peripheral blood mononuclear cells isolated from patients and controls was used for TCR sequencing. The control group, matched to the patients for age and sex, consisted of around 23 healthy adult blood donors (approximately 12 males and approximately eleven females) with a median age of roughly 60 years. The sequence joins TRDV1 to TRDJ1; 8 bases in the junction line up with TRDD3. The receptor was derived from a human donor in good health. The sample was blood. The nucleotide sequence is given as TGTGCTCTTGGGGATGACCTTCCCCTACTAGGGGATACTGGGCTCATCTTT. This codes for CALGDDLPLLGDTGLIF.